The clone carrying this T cell receptor (beta chain) was seen repeatedly, ten times or more. This entry is derived from a study of T cells in Graves' hyperthyroidism and ophthalmopathy. TCR beta CDR3 sequences were amplified from RNA transcripts. HTBI primers drove first-round RT-PCR of the TCR CDR3. TCRdb passed the multiplex PCR reads through MiXCR, listing each CDR3 protein once. Among fewer than 450,000 distinct CDR3 sequences listed, about 18% were seen once. The V gene lost 2 bases and the J gene lost 4 bases, with 8 bases spanning the gap. The CDR3 runs to 14 residues. Germline V gene sequence: CDR1 SEHNR, CDR2 FQNEAQ (reference sequence). PBMCs were derived from roughly 10 ml fresh peripheral blood.

The chain recombines TRBV7-9 with TRBJ1-4; D may be TRBD1 (5 bases). Specimen: blood. The origin of this receptor is a woman younger than 45 with Graves' hyperthyroidism that later progressed to Graves' ophthalmopathy. The CDR3 DNA sequence: TGTGCCAGCAGCTTACTGGGGGGTAATGAAAAACTGTTTTTT. It specifies CASSLLGGNEKLFF.